The entry below describes one TCR beta chain. V lost 4 bases and J 4 bases, leaving 13 bases between the germline ends. The CDR3 contains 14 residues. In germline, CDR1 is SGHVS, CDR2 FQNEAQ. The data were obtained in a study of cytomegalovirus exposure and HLA in healthy donors. Primers for the PCR totalled 60 Vbeta and 13 Jbeta. Some clones are missing from TCRdb's copy, which holds only in-frame ones; the method was immunoSEQ multiplex PCR. The repertoire includes 120,000 to 150,000 clones, roughly 80% of them detected once, and less than 3% sits in the top ten. The origin of this receptor is a woman in her 30s in good health and CMV-seronegative. Sequencing used PBMCs. The chain has TRBV7-8 and TRBJ1-2, with D perhaps TRBD1 (5 bases). CDR3 bases: TGTGCCAGCAGCTCCGTGCGGGGGTCCTATGGCTACACCTTC. Residues: CASSSVRGSYGYTF. The whole variable domain, remainder taken from reference TRBV7-8 and TRBJ1-2, is GAGVSQSPRYKVAKRGQDVALRCDPISGHVSLFWYQQALGQGPEFLTYFQNEAQLDKSGLPSDRFFAERPEGSVSTLKIQRTQQEDSAVYLCASSSVRGSYGYTFGSGTRLTVV.